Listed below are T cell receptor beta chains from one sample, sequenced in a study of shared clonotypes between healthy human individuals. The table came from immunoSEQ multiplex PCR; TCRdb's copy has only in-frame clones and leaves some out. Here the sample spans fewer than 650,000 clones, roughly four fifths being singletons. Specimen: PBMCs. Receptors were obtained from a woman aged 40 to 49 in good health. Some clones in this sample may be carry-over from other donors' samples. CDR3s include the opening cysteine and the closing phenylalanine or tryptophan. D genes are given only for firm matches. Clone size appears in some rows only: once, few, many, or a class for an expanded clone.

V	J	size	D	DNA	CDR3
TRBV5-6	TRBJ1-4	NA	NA	TGTGCCAGCCGGAACAGGGCAACTAATGAAAAACTGTTTTTT	CASRNRATNEKLFF
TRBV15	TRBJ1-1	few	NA	TGTGCCACCAGCAGAGATGACCGAAGGGCTTTCTTT	CATSRDDRRAFF
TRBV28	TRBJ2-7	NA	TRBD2	TGTGCCAGCAGTTTGGGCGGGAGGGCGTCTCGAGAGCAGTACTTC	CASSLGGRASREQYF
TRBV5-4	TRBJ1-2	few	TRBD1	TGTGCCAGCAGCCACGGAGACAGGGAAGTAGATGGCTACACCTTC	CASSHGDREVDGYTF
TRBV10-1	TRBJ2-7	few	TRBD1	TGCGCCAGCAGAGCCGGGACAGAAAACGAGCAGTACTTC	CASRAGTENEQYF
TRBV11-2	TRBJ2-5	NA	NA	TGTGCCAGCAGCTTAGGGGAGACCCAGTACTTC	CASSLGETQYF
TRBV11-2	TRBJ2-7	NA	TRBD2	TGTGCCAGCAGTCCTAGCGGGAGGCCCCCGAAGTACTTC	CASSPSGRPPKYF
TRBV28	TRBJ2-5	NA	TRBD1	TGTGCCAGCAGTTCTCCTGGACAGGGCGGGGAGACCCAGTACTTC	CASSSPGQGGETQYF
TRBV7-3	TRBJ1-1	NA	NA	TGTGCCAGCAGCTTAGATTGGGGTACTGAAGCTTTCTTT	CASSLDWGTEAFF
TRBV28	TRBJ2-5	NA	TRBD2	TGTGCCAGCAGTTTCACTAGCGCCCAAGAGACCCAGTACTTC	CASSFTSAQETQYF